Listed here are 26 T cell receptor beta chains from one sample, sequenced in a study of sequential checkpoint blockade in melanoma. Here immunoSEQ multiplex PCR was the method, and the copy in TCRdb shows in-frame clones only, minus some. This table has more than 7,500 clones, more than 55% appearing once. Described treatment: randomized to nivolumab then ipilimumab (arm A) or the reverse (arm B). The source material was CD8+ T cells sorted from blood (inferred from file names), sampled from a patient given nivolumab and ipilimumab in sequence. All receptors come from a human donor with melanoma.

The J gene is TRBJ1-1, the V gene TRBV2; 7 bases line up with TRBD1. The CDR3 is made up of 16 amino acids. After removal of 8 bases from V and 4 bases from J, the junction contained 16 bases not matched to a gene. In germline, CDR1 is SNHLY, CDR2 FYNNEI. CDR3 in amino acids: CASLALEGALGTEAFF. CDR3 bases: TGTGCCAGCCTAGCTCTAGAGGGGGCGCTTGGCACTGAAGCTTTCTTT.

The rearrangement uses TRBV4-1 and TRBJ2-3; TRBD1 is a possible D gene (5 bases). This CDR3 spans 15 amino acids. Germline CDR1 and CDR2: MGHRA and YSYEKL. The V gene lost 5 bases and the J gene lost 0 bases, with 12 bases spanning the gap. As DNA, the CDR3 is TGCGCCAGCAGCACAATCTCAGGGAGCACAGATACGCAGTATTTT. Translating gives CASSTISGSTDTQYF.

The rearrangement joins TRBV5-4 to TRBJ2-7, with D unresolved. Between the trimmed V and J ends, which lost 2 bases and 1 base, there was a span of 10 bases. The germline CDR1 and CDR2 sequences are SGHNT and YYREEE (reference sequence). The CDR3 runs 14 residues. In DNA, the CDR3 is TGTGCCAGCAGCTTAGCAAGCGTTTCCTACGAGCAGTACTTC. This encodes CASSLASVSYEQYF.

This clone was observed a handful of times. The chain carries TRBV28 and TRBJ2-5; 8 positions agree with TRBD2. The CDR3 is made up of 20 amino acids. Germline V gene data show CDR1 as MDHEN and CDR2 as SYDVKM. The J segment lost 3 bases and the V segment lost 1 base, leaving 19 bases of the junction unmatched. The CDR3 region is CASSLSSYQDPTSGEETQYF. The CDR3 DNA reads TGTGCCAGCAGTTTATCGAGCTATCAAGACCCCACTAGCGGTGAAGAGACCCAGTACTTC. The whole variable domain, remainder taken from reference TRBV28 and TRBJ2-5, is DVKVTQSSRYLVKRTGEKVFLECVQDMDHENMFWYRQDPGLGLRLIYFSYDVKMKEKGDIPEGYSVSREKKERFSLILESASTNQTSMYLCASSLSSYQDPTSGEETQYFGPGTRLLVL.

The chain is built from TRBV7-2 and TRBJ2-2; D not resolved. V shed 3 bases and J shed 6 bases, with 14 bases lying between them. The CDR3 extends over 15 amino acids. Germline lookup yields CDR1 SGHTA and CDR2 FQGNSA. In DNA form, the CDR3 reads TGTGCCAGCAGCTTTCGAGGTCAGAAGGCCGGGGAGCTGTTTTTT. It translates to CASSFRGQKAGELFF.

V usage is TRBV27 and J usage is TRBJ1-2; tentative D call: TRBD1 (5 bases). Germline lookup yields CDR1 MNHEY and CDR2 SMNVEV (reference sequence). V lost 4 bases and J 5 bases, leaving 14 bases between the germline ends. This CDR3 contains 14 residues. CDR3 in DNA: TGTGCCAGCAGTTCCAGGGTATATGGATATGGCTACACCTTC. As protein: CASSSRVYGYGYTF.

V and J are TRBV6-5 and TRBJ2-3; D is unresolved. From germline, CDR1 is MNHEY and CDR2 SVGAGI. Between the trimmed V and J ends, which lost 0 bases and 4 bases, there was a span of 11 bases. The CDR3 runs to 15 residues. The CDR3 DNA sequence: TGTGCCAGCAGTTACTCGTCCAGGTGGGCAGATACGCAGTATTTT. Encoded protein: CASSYSSRWADTQYF.

The DNA of the CDR3 is TGCGCCAGCAGCCAAGCTGGGGGAGGCACTGAAGCTTTCTTT. Its protein product is CASSQAGGGTEAFF. The rearrangement joins TRBV4-1 to TRBJ1-1, with D perhaps TRBD1 (5 bases). From germline, CDR1 is MGHRA and CDR2 YSYEKL. There are 14 residues in the CDR3. Trimming removed 1 base at V and 4 bases at J, with 10 bases between.

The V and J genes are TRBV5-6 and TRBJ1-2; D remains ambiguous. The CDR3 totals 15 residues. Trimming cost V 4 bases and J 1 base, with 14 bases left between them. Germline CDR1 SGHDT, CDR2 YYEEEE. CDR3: CASSRAFEGNYGYTF. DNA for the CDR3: TGTGCCAGCAGCCGCGCTTTTGAGGGTAACTATGGCTACACCTTC.

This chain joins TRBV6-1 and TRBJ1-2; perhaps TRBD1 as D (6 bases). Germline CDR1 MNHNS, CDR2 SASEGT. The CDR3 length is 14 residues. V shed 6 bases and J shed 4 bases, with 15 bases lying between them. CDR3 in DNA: TGTGCCAGCAGCGCCCATGGCAGGGGCTATGGCTACACCTTC. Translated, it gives CASSAHGRGYGYTF.

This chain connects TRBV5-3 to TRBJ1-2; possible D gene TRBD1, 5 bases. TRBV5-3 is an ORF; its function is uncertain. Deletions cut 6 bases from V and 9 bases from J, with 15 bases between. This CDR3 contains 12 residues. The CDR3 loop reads CARKGRVRCYTF. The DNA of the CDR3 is TGTGCCAGAAAAGGCAGGGTAAGATGCTACACCTTC.

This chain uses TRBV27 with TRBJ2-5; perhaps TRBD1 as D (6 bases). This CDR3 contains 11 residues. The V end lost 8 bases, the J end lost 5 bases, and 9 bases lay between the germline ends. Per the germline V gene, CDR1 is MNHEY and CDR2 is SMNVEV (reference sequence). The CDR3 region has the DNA TGTGCCAGCTATGACAGGGAGACCCAGTACTTC. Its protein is CASYDRETQYF.

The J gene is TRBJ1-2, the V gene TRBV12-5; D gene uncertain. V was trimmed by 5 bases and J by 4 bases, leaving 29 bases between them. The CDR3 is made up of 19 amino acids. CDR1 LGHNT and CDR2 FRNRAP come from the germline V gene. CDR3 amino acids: CASGTFQGSTHTGVYGYTF. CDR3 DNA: TGTGCTAGTGGTACTTTCCAAGGATCCACTCATACCGGGGTCTATGGCTACACCTTC.

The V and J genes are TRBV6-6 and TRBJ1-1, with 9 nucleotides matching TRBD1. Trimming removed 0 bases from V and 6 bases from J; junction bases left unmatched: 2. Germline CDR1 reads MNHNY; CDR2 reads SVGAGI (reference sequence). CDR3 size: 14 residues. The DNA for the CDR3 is TGTGCCAGCAGTTACTCACAGGGGGCGGCTGAAGCTTTCTTT. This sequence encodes CASSYSQGAAEAFF.

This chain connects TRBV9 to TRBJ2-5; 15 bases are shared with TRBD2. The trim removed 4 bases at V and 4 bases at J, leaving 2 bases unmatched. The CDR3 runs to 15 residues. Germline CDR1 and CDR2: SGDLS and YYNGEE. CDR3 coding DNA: TGTGCCAGCAGCCTGGGACTAGCGGGAGGAGAGACCCAGTACTTC. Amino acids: CASSLGLAGGETQYF.

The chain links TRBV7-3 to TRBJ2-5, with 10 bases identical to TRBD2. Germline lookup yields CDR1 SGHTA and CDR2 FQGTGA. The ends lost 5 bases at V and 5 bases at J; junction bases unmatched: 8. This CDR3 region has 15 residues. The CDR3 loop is CASSRSGGALETQYF. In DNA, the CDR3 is TGTGCCAGCAGCCGAAGCGGGGGGGCTTTGGAGACCCAGTACTTC.

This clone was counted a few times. The CDR3 sequence: CASSPRQGSYEQYF. The CDR3, as DNA: TGCGCCAGCAGCCCGAGACAAGGTTCCTACGAGCAGTACTTC. The genes are TRBV4-3 and TRBJ2-7; D remains ambiguous. Per the germline V gene, CDR1 is LGHNA and CDR2 is YSLEER. Trimming took off 4 bases at V and 1 base at J, with 11 bases between the two ends. The length of the CDR3 is 14 residues.

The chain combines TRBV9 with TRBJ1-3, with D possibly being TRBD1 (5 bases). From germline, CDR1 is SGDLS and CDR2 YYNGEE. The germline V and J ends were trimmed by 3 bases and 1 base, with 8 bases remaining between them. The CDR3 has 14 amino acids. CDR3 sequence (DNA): TGTGCCAGCAGCGGCTACAGGTCTGGAAACACCATATATTTT. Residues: CASSGYRSGNTIYF.

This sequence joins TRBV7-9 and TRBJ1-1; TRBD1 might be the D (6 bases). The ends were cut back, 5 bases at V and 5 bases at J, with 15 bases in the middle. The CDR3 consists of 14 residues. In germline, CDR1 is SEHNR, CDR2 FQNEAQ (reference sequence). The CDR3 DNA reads TGTGCCAGCAGCCCCGACAGGTTAGCGACTGAAGCTTTCTTT. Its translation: CASSPDRLATEAFF.

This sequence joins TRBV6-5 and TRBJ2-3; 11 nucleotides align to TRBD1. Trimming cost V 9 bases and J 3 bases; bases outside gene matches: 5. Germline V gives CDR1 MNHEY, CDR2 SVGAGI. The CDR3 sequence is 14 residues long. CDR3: CASGGQGATDTQYF. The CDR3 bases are TGTGCCAGTGGCGGACAGGGGGCAACAGATACGCAGTATTTT.

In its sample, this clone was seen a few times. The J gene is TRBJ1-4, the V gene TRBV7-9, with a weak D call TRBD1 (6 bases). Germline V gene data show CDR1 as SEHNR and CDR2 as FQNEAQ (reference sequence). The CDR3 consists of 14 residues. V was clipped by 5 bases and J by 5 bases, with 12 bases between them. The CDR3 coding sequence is TGTGCCAGCAGCCCAGGGGAACCGAATGAAAAACTGTTTTTT. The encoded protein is CASSPGEPNEKLFF.

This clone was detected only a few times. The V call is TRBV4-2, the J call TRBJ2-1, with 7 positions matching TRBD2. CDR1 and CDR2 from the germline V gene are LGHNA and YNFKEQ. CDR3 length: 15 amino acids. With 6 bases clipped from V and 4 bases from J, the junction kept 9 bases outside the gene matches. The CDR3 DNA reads TGTGCCAGCAGTTACAATAGCGGGTCTTACAATGAGCAGTTCTTC. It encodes CASSYNSGSYNEQFF.

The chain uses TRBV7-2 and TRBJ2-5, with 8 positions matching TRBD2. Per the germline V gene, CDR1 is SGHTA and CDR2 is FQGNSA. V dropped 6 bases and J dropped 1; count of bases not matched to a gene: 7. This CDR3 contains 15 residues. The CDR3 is CASRSLAEIQETQYF. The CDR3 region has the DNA TGTGCCAGCAGGTCACTAGCGGAGATCCAAGAGACCCAGTACTTC.

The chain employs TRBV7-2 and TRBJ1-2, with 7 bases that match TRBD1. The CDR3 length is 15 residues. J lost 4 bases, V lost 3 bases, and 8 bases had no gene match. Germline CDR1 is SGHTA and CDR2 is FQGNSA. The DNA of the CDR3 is TGTGCCAGCAGCTTCCGACAGGGTAGGAGCTATGGCTACACCTTC. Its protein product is CASSFRQGRSYGYTF.

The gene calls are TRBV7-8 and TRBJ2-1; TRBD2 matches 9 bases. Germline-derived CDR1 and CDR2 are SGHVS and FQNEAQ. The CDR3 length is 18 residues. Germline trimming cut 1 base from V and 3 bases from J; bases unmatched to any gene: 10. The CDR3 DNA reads TGTGCCAGCAGCTTAGTAGGGCGGGGGGGCCTCTTCTACAATGAGCAGTTCTTC. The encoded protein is CASSLVGRGGLFYNEQFF.

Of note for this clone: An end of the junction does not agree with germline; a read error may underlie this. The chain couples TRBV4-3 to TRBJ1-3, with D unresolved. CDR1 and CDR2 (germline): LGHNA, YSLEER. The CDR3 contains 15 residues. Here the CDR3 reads CASSQDTGAGNTIYF. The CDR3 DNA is TGCGCCAGCAGTCAAGACACGGGAGCTGGAAACACCATATATTTT.